This is a list of T cell receptor beta chains from one sample in a study of T cells after somatic rescue of genetic block. The data were produced by immunoSEQ multiplex PCR, yet TCRdb's version contains in-frame clones alone and is incomplete. In the table there are 88,000 or so clones, 70% to 90% of which are singletons. The sample was peripheral blood mononuclear cells (PBMCs). These receptors came from a woman under 30. Each CDR3 is given with its conserved first and last residue. The order of the fields is CDR3 protein, CDR3 DNA, D gene, V gene, J gene, clone size. The D gene is left open where the match is weak. Size tells how often a clone was seen (once, few, many) or the class of an expanded clone, and some rows leave it out.

CDR3: CAISEVGKGYEQYF; DNA: TGTGCCATCAGTGAGGTTGGGAAGGGCTACGAGCAGTACTTC; D: .; V: TRBV10-3; J: TRBJ2-7; size: few
CDR3: CASSPVGLYYEQYF; DNA: TGTGCCAGCAGTCCCGTCGGCCTTTACTACGAGCAGTACTTC; D: .; V: TRBV28; J: TRBJ2-7; size: once
CDR3: CASSLRQLNTEAFF; DNA: TGTGCCAGCAGCTTGCGGCAGTTGAACACTGAAGCTTTCTTT; D: .; V: TRBV7-9; J: TRBJ1-1; size: .
CDR3: CASSPAGGFYEQYF; DNA: TGTGCCAGCAGCCCCGCGGGGGGGTTTTACGAGCAGTACTTC; D: TRBD2; V: TRBV9; J: TRBJ2-7; size: .
CDR3: CASSYARGAYEQYF; DNA: TGTGCCAGCAGTTACGCCAGGGGGGCCTACGAGCAGTACTTC; D: .; V: TRBV6-5; J: TRBJ2-7; size: once
CDR3: CASSQVADTQYF; DNA: TGCGCCAGCAGCCAAGTGGCCGATACGCAGTATTTT; D: .; V: TRBV4-1; J: TRBJ2-3; size: once
CDR3: CASSEARGQGAFF; DNA: TGTGCCAGCAGTGAAGCCCGGGGACAGGGGGCTTTCTTT; D: TRBD1; V: TRBV2; J: TRBJ1-1; size: .
CDR3: CASSFRGSEQYF; DNA: TGTGCCAGCAGTTTTCGGGGGAGCGAGCAGTACTTC; D: .; V: TRBV27; J: TRBJ2-7; size: .
CDR3: CASTASGRDTGELFF; DNA: TGTGCCAGCACTGCTAGCGGGAGGGACACCGGGGAGCTGTTTTTT; D: .; V: TRBV21-1; J: TRBJ2-2; size: .
CDR3: CASSLVGGGRNEQFF; DNA: TGCGCCAGCAGCTTGGTTGGGGGAGGGAGGAATGAGCAGTTCTTC; D: TRBD2; V: TRBV5-1; J: TRBJ2-1; size: .
CDR3: CASSSSGSSYNEQFF; DNA: TGTGCCAGCAGTTCTAGCGGGAGCTCCTACAATGAGCAGTTCTTC; D: TRBD2; V: TRBV27; J: TRBJ2-1; size: .